These 8 T cell receptor beta chains originate from one sample sequenced in a study of graft-versus-host responses after intestinal transplantation (dated by TCRdb to about 2021). For these TCRs, the target antigens are not known. The sample's time point, from its label and the paper: cells obtained before transplantation from donor or recipient. The library was made by the immunoSEQ multiplex PCR assay. In TCRdb, the immuneACCESS table is reduced to in-frame sequences with V and J assigned. These tables do not hold every clone; where another copy was compared, an unresolved V gene accounts for under half, and the others remain unexplained. The sample table lists roughly 100,000 clones, just under 95% of them with a count of one. In total, the top ten clones hold around 0.067% of the sample. The sample here was unstimulated CD8+ T cells sorted from spleen or lymph node cells, taken before transplant. The receptor source for this set is a human donor who was the organ donor for an intestinal transplant.

The rearrangement joins TRBV11-3 to TRBJ2-5; TRBD2 aligns across 8 bases. This CDR3 spans 15 amino acids. The germline gives CDR1 SGHNT, CDR2 YENEEA. The V gene end was trimmed by 8 bases and the J gene end by 2 bases; junction bases not matched to a gene: 10. CDR3 residues: CASSRRGGPQETQYF. CDR3 coding DNA: TGTGCCAGCTCCCGCCGGGGGGGACCTCAAGAGACCCAGTACTTC.

V gene TRBV5-1 combines with J gene TRBJ2-3, with 9 bases aligning to TRBD2. The trim removed 4 bases at V and 2 bases at J, leaving 5 bases unmatched. The CDR3 is 15 residues long. Germline V gives CDR1 SGHRS, CDR2 YFSETQ. CDR3 protein: CASSPLAGLTDTQYF. The CDR3 DNA reads TGCGCCAGCAGCCCTCTAGCGGGGCTCACAGATACGCAGTATTTT.

The chain couples TRBV29-1 to TRBJ2-2, with D possibly matching TRBD1 (6 bases). The V gene's germline CDR1 is SQVTM and CDR2 ANQGSEA. The V end lost 7 bases, the J end lost 1 base, and 10 bases lay between the germline ends. The CDR3 has 13 residues. CDR3 bases: TGCAGCGCCTTGACAGGGAACACCGGGGAGCTGTTTTTT. Translated: CSALTGNTGELFF.

The V and J genes are TRBV19 and TRBJ1-4; no clear D. The germline V gene has CDR1 LNHDA and CDR2 SQIVND (reference sequence). This CDR3 is 17 amino acids long. V was trimmed by 0 bases and J by 3 bases, leaving 14 bases between them. CDR3 loop: CASSIDSSTLSNEKLFF. As DNA, the CDR3 is TGTGCCAGTAGTATAGATAGCAGTACGCTATCTAATGAAAAACTGTTTTTT.

This rearrangement joins TRBV27 to TRBJ2-5, with TRBD1 matching 10 bases. Germline CDR1 is MNHEY and CDR2 is SMNVEV (reference sequence). V lost 4 bases, J lost 11 bases, and 13 bases stayed unmatched. The length of the CDR3 is 15 residues. The CDR3 sequence is CASSSSGTGADLQYF. The CDR3 bases are TGTGCCAGCAGTTCCTCCGGGACAGGGGCGGACCTGCAGTACTTC.

V usage is TRBV15 and J usage is TRBJ2-5, with 8 positions matching TRBD2. Germline V CDR1 and CDR2: LNHNV, YYDKDF (reference sequence). Unmatched junction bases numbered 9, after V lost 0 bases and J lost 3 bases. The CDR3 spans 17 residues. The CDR3 spells CATSRDRSGGDEETQYF. CDR3 DNA: TGTGCCACCAGCAGAGATCGGTCGGGAGGGGACGAAGAGACCCAGTACTTC.

The chain uses TRBV11-3 and TRBJ2-1, with 7 bases identical to TRBD2. Germline values: CDR1 SGHNT, CDR2 YENEEA. The CDR3 loop spans 18 amino acids. The junction had 19 bases not matched to a gene; V was cut back by 4 bases and J by 7 bases. CDR3 loop: CASSSTPGGGGRGNEQFF. CDR3 nucleotides: TGTGCCAGCAGCTCCACGCCAGGCGGTGGCGGGAGAGGAAATGAGCAGTTCTTC.

On this clone: The junction and the germline gene differ at one end; a read error may be behind it. The chain employs TRBV28 and TRBJ2-7; 8 bases line up with TRBD2. Per germline, CDR1 MDHEN and CDR2 SYDVKM. This CDR3 has 15 residues. Here the CDR3 DNA reads TGTGCCAGCACTTTAGCTAGCGGGCCCTCCTACGAGCAGTACTTC. This encodes CASTLASGPSYEQYF.